Listed below are T cell receptor beta chains from one sample, sequenced in a study of T cell changes during pregnancy in multiple sclerosis. Profiling relied on immunoSEQ multiplex PCR, and the TCRdb table lists in-frame clones only, not all of them. The data contain 70,000 to 100,000 clones, about 94% of them singletons. Sequenced material: peripheral blood, taken in the third trimester of pregnancy. Every receptor here comes from a female donor with multiple sclerosis, enrolled in a pregnancy study. CDR3s include the opening cysteine and the closing phenylalanine or tryptophan. The D gene is left open where the match is weak. Clone size, where shown, is once, few, many, or a class for clones that have expanded.

>.|TRBV19|TRBJ1-2|.
TGTGCCAGTACCCAACCAGGGTATGGCTACACCTTC
CASTQPGYGYTF
>once|TRBV5-1|TRBJ2-7|TRBD1
TGCGCCAGCAGCTTAGCGATCCTAGGGGGCCGGGTGGCCTACGAGCAGTACTTC
CASSLAILGGRVAYEQYF
>.|TRBV19|TRBJ1-2|.
TGTGCCAGTAGTATCAGTTCTAACTATGGCTACACCTTC
CASSISSNYGYTF
>.|TRBV6-6|TRBJ2-7|.
TGTGCCAGCAGTCAGGGGGGAGAAACCTACTTC
CASSQGGETYF
>.|TRBV20-1|TRBJ2-7|TRBD2
TGCAGCTGCGGGAGTCCCTACGAGCAGTACTTC
CSCGSPYEQYF
>.|TRBV15|TRBJ2-7|TRBD2
TGTGCCACCAGCAGAGACCTATTGACTAGCGGGATAGGAGAGCAGTACTTC
CATSRDLLTSGIGEQYF
>.|TRBV30|TRBJ1-2|TRBD1
TGTGCCTGGGACAGGGGTTTGGGTAACTATGGCTACACCTTC
CAWDRGLGNYGYTF
>.|TRBV28|TRBJ2-3|TRBD2
TGTGCCAGCCGACTAGCGGGAGGGCCCACAGATACGCAGTATTTT
CASRLAGGPTDTQYF
>.|TRBV6-1|TRBJ2-5|TRBD2
TGTGCCAGCAGTGATGGGACTAGCACTGAGACCCAGTACTTC
CASSDGTSTETQYF
>.|TRBV30|TRBJ1-1|.
TGTGCCTGGCACAGGGACCGTGCTGAAGCTTTCTTT
CAWHRDRAEAFF
>.|TRBV28|TRBJ2-2|.
TGTGCCAGCAGTCAGGGGATCGGGGAGCTGTTTTTT
CASSQGIGELFF
>.|TRBV28|TRBJ1-3|.
TGTGCCAGCAGCCCCAAGACACTCTCTGGAAACACCATATATTTT
CASSPKTLSGNTIYF
>.|TRBV4-1|TRBJ1-5|.
TGCGCCAGCAGCCAAGACAGGGTCGGTAGCAATCAGCCCCAGCATTTT
CASSQDRVGSNQPQHF
>once|TRBV6-1|TRBJ2-7|.
TGTGCCAGCAGTGAAATCAAGCTATCCTACGAGCAGTACTTC
CASSEIKLSYEQYF
>.|TRBV21-1|TRBJ2-3|.
TGTGCCAGCAGCAAATCGGGAGCGGACCACCCCGATACGCAGTATTTT
CASSKSGADHPDTQYF
>.|TRBV6-5|TRBJ1-2|TRBD1
TGTGCCAGCAGTTACTCGGGCAGGGGGCTGGTTTATGGCTACACCTTC
CASSYSGRGLVYGYTF
>.|TRBV9|TRBJ2-1|.
TGTGCCAGCAGCGGGAGGGTGACCAGGGCCGGGTCTGATGAGCAGTTCTTC
CASSGRVTRAGSDEQFF
>.|TRBV28|TRBJ2-7|.
TGTGCCAGCAGTCCTACGTGGGGAGAGACGTACTTC
CASSPTWGETYF
>.|TRBV4-1|TRBJ1-1|.
TGCGCCAGCAGCCGCGCCGGGACACACATGAACACTGAAGCTTTCTTT
CASSRAGTHMNTEAFF
>.|TRBV27|TRBJ2-7|.
TGTGCCAGCAGTTTAGATGTCCGGAGCTCCTACGAGCAGTACTTC
CASSLDVRSSYEQYF
>once|TRBV6-6|TRBJ2-5|.
TGTGCCAGCAGCCTACTAGGATGGGAGACCCAGTACTTC
CASSLLGWETQYF
>.|TRBV28|TRBJ2-7|.
TGTGCCAGCAGTCCATACCCCACAGGTGCCTACGAGCAGTACTTC
CASSPYPTGAYEQYF
>.|TRBV5-4|TRBJ2-5|.
TGTGCCAGCAGCTCCGCAGGGGGGAAAGAGACCCAGTACTTC
CASSSAGGKETQYF
>.|TRBV7-3|TRBJ2-3|TRBD2
TGTGCCAGCAGCTTAAGAGGGACTAGCCCCACAGATACGCAGTATTTT
CASSLRGTSPTDTQYF
>once|TRBV2|TRBJ2-7|TRBD1
TGTGCCAGCAGTGGGACCGGGACAGGATCCTACGAGCAGTACTTC
CASSGTGTGSYEQYF
>.|TRBV11-2|TRBJ2-7|.
TGTGCCAGCAGCTTACGTCACGGACTCTACGAGCAGTACTTC
CASSLRHGLYEQYF
>.|TRBV19|TRBJ2-2|TRBD1
TGTGCCAGTAGTCCGAGACAGGGGAACACCGGGGAGCTGTTTTTT
CASSPRQGNTGELFF
>.|TRBV4-3|TRBJ2-7|.
TGCGCCAGCAGCCAAGACGCTAGCAGAAAAGAATTGACCTACGAGCAGTACTTC
CASSQDASRKELTYEQYF
>.|TRBV11-3|TRBJ2-3|TRBD2
TGTGCCAGCAGCGCACGCGGACTAGGAATAGCAGATACGCAGTATTTT
CASSARGLGIADTQYF
>.|TRBV30|TRBJ1-2|.
TGTGCCTGGAGCGGAGGTTATGGCTACACCTTC
CAWSGGYGYTF
>.|TRBV10-3|TRBJ2-7|.
TGTGCCATCAGTGGCAGGGCGAACGAGCAGTACTTC
CAISGRANEQYF
>.|TRBV5-4|TRBJ1-2|.
TGTGCCAGCAGCGAAACAGGGCTACGAGGCTACACCTTC
CASSETGLRGYTF
>.|TRBV28|TRBJ1-1|.
TGTGCCAGCGGAGGATTGGGAGCTTTCTTT
CASGGLGAFF
>.|TRBV6-1|TRBJ1-1|TRBD1
TGTGCCAGCAGCTACGAGACAGGGGGCTCCTCCGAAGCTTTCTTT
CASSYETGGSSEAFF
>.|TRBV12-5|TRBJ1-1|TRBD1
TGTGCTAGTGCTCCCCGCGACAGGGGAACTGAAGCTTTCTTT
CASAPRDRGTEAFF
>.|TRBV9|TRBJ2-2|TRBD2
TGTGCCAGCAGCGTTGCTAGCGGGAGGGCCGGGCACGGGGAGCTGTTTTTT
CASSVASGRAGHGELFF
>.|TRBV27|TRBJ2-4|.
TGTGCCAGCAGTGTCCAGGGCGCCAAAAACATTCAGTACTTC
CASSVQGAKNIQYF
>.|TRBV9|TRBJ2-1|.
TGTGCCAGCAGCGTAGAGGGGGGGGGACTAACCTACAATGAGCAGTTCTTC
CASSVEGGGLTYNEQFF
>.|TRBV4-2|TRBJ2-3|.
TGTGCCAGCAGCCAAGATAAGCGGATAGGCACAGATACGCAGTATTTT
CASSQDKRIGTDTQYF
>.|TRBV9|TRBJ2-3|TRBD2
TGTGCCAGCAGCGTAGGCGGACTAGGTACGCAGTATTTT
CASSVGGLGTQYF
>.|TRBV7-8|TRBJ2-5|TRBD2
TGTGCCAGCAGTTCTAGCGGCATCGGACAAGAGACCCAGTACTTC
CASSSSGIGQETQYF
>.|TRBV29-1|TRBJ1-2|TRBD1
TGCAGCGTTGAAGCCATCACTCCGGGACAGGGGGTCTTTAACTATGGCTACACCTTC
CSVEAITPGQGVFNYGYTF
>.|TRBV27|TRBJ2-7|.
TGTGCCAGCAGTCCCCTAGGTCAGAGCGACGAGCAGTACTTC
CASSPLGQSDEQYF
>.|TRBV7-9|TRBJ1-1|.
TGTGCCAGCAGCCCGTCAGCGGGATTCACTGAAGCTTTCTTT
CASSPSAGFTEAFF
>.|TRBV6-1|TRBJ2-2|.
TGTGCCAGCAGTGAATCTACTAGTTCTTACACCGGGGAGCTGTTTTTT
CASSESTSSYTGELFF
>.|TRBV29-1|TRBJ2-1|TRBD2
TGCAGCGTTCTAGCGGGAGGGCCGGGCAATGAGCAGTTCTTC
CSVLAGGPGNEQFF
>.|TRBV28|TRBJ2-2|TRBD1
TGTGCCAGCAGTTTAATAAACAGGGGTAACGGGGAGCTGTTTTTT
CASSLINRGNGELFF
>.|TRBV2|TRBJ2-7|.
TGTGCCAGCTGCGGTGAGGATACCTACGAGCAGTACTTC
CASCGEDTYEQYF
>.|TRBV29-1|TRBJ2-7|TRBD2
TGCAGCGTTTCGTTAGCGGGAGTCTCCTACGAGCAGTACTTC
CSVSLAGVSYEQYF
>.|TRBV5-1|TRBJ2-1|TRBD2
TGCGCCAGCAGCTTTACTAGCGGGGGGTCCTACAATGAGCAGTTCTTC
CASSFTSGGSYNEQFF
>once|TRBV7-9|TRBJ2-5|TRBD2
TGTGCCAGCAGCCTATCCGGACTAGCGGGAGCAGAGACCCAGTACTTC
CASSLSGLAGAETQYF
>.|TRBV15|TRBJ2-7|.
TGTGCCACCAGCGAGGGTTCGAGCTCCTACGAGCAGTACTTC
CATSEGSSSYEQYF
>once|TRBV18|TRBJ2-6|TRBD1
TGTGCCAGTCACATCGGGGACAGGGGCACTTCTGGGGCCAACGTCCTGACTTTC
CASHIGDRGTSGANVLTF
>.|TRBV5-4|TRBJ1-1|.
TGTGCCAGCAGCTTGGAACCTCTAGCCATGAACACTGAAGCTTTCTTT
CASSLEPLAMNTEAFF
>.|TRBV25-1|TRBJ1-1|.
TGTGCCAGCAGTGAATGGGGGGGATTAGAGAACACTGAAGCTTTCTTT
CASSEWGGLENTEAFF